Presented here are 8 T cell receptor beta chains from one specimen sequenced in a study of T cell changes during pregnancy in multiple sclerosis. Assay: immunoSEQ multiplex PCR; the TCRdb copy retains only in-frame clones and omits some. This table has 50,000 to 75,000 clones, about 94% appearing once. The material sequenced was peripheral blood, taken in the third trimester of pregnancy. These receptors came from a female donor in good health, enrolled as a control in a pregnancy study.

The chain is built from TRBV2 and TRBJ2-7; 8 positions match TRBD1. CDR3 length equals 17 residues. V lost 3 bases to trimming and J lost 3 bases; unmatched junction nucleotides: 13. Germline loops: CDR1 SNHLY, CDR2 FYNNEI. This CDR3 is CASSELPSTGADYEQYF. In nucleotides, the CDR3 is TGTGCCAGCAGTGAGCTTCCGTCGACAGGGGCGGACTACGAGCAGTACTTC. The entire variable domain, with the rest obtained from reference TRBV2 and TRBJ2-7, is as follows: EPEVTQTPSHQVTQMGQEVILRCVPISNHLYFYWYRQILGQKVEFLVSFYNNEISEKSEIFDDQFSVERPDGSNFTLKIRSTKLEDSAMYFCASSELPSTGADYEQYFGPGTRLTVT.

This clone came up a few times. J is TRBJ1-1 and V is TRBV7-2; D is possibly TRBD1 (5 bases). The germline V gene encodes CDR1 SGHTA and CDR2 FQGNSA. Trimming left V 5 bases short and J 5 bases short, with 12 bases between. This CDR3 has 13 amino acids. CDR3 DNA: TGTGCCAGCAGCCCCCAGGGCAGGACTGAAGCTTTCTTT. Translated: CASSPQGRTEAFF. The whole variable domain, filled in from reference TRBV7-2 and TRBJ1-1, reads GAGVSQSPSNKVTEKGKDVELRCDPISGHTALYWYRQSLGQGLEFLIYFQGNSAPDKSGLPSDRFSAERTGGSVSTLTIQRTQQEDSAVYLCASSPQGRTEAFFGQGTRLTVV.

This CDR3 is CASSVGQGYNSPLHF. CDR3 in DNA: TGTGCCAGCAGCGTAGGACAGGGCTATAATTCACCCCTCCACTTT. The chain recombines TRBV9 with TRBJ1-6; 7 nucleotides agree with TRBD1. The CDR3 length is 15 residues. J lost 3 bases, V lost 0 bases, and 0 bases had no gene match. The germline V gene encodes CDR1 SGDLS and CDR2 YYNGEE. Using reference TRBV9 and TRBJ1-6 for the parts outside the CDR3, the full variable domain is DSGVTQTPKHLITATGQRVTLRCSPRSGDLSVYWYQQSLDQGLQFLIQYYNGEERAKGNILERFSAQQFPDLHSELNLSSLELGDSALYFCASSVGQGYNSPLHFGNGTRLTVT.

The genes are TRBV27 and TRBJ1-4; 10 nucleotides match TRBD1. CDR1 is MNHEY, CDR2 SMNVEV, per germline (reference sequence). The V gene end was trimmed by 5 bases and the J gene end by 11 bases; junction bases not matched to a gene: 8. This CDR3 contains 14 residues. CDR3 in DNA: TGTGCCAGCAGTCCGGACAGGGGGTTTGGGAAACTGTTTTTT. It is translated as CASSPDRGFGKLFF.

The chain recombines TRBV19 with TRBJ2-5; the D gene is possibly TRBD1 (6 bases). Germline-derived CDR1 and CDR2 are LNHDA and SQIVND (reference sequence). The CDR3 has 14 amino acids. Between the trimmed V and J ends, which lost 5 bases and 1 base, there was a span of 11 bases. The CDR3 loop is CASSPLRGQETQYF. DNA of the CDR3: TGTGCCAGTAGTCCCCTCAGGGGCCAAGAGACCCAGTACTTC.

This clone occurred a few times. This chain links TRBV6-1 with TRBJ1-2; perhaps TRBD1 as D (6 bases). Germline V CDR1 and CDR2: MNHNS, SASEGT. The CDR3 covers 15 residues. V was clipped by 7 bases and J by 3 bases, with 18 bases between them. The CDR3 loop is CASTQRQASYYGYTF. In DNA, the CDR3 is TGTGCCAGCACCCAACGACAGGCCTCCTACTATGGCTACACCTTC.

The chain employs TRBV27 and TRBJ2-3; TRBD2 aligns across 10 bases. Unmatched junction bases numbered 15, after V lost 7 bases and J lost 2 bases. CDR1 MNHEY and CDR2 SMNVEV come from the germline V gene (reference sequence). This CDR3 spans 18 amino acids. The CDR3 loop reads CASNTLDQAGGTTDTQYF. CDR3 DNA: TGTGCCAGCAATACCCTCGACCAAGCGGGAGGGACCACAGATACGCAGTATTTT.

This chain joins TRBV28 and TRBJ2-7; 10 bases map to TRBD2. The CDR3 runs 14 residues. The germline V gene encodes CDR1 MDHEN and CDR2 SYDVKM. The V and J ends lost 2 bases and 5 bases, in that order; junction bases with no gene match: 3. The CDR3 is CASSLDTSGDEQYF. In nucleotides, the CDR3 is TGTGCCAGCAGTTTAGATACTAGCGGGGACGAGCAGTACTTC.